This T cell receptor beta chain was captured by sequencing in a study of shared clonotypes between healthy human individuals. In germline, CDR1 is SEHNR, CDR2 FQNEAQ (reference sequence). Trimming removed 5 bases at V and 10 bases at J, with 3 bases between. The CDR3 covers 9 residues. Terminally differentiated effector memory CD45RA+ cells were excluded by CCR7 positive selection of CD45RO-negative cells. This table comes from immunoSEQ multiplex PCR, and its TCRdb copy is limited to in-frame clones, with some not included. In the table there are approximately 1.9 million clones, 93% of which are singletons.

The gene calls are TRBV7-9 and TRBJ2-1, with D hard to call. The sequencing input was naive CD8+ T cells from PBMCs. The clonotype originates from a man aged 18 to 30 in good health. Some clones in this sample may be carry-over from other donors' samples. CDR3 DNA sequence: TGTGCCAGCAGCCAGGAGCAGTTCTTC. This gives the protein CASSQEQFF.